This T cell receptor beta chain is from a study of T-cell memory formation after mild COVID-19. Background on the study: Each donor largely had its own TCR clusters.

The CDR3 has 13 residues. Looked up from germline, CDR1 is SGHDN and CDR2 is FVKESK. The ends were cut back, 11 bases at V and 6 bases at J, with 18 bases in the middle. Sample barcodes and UMIs were carried by the TCR alpha and TCR beta cDNA libraries that 5'RACE generated with constant-segment primers. TCRdb fed the 5' RACE reads into MiXCR, producing one record per CDR3 protein. The sample consists of 300,000 to 400,000 distinct CDR3 sequences, approximately 14% of them appearing once. General study findings and limits: Clones that contracted from day 15 to 85 were balanced CD4/CD8, while later expanders leaned CD4+.

With respect to this clonotype: Its matching antigen is unknown.

The sequence derives from a man aged 18 to 30 who had mild COVID-19 (a few samples of this study predate the infection). Cell type and time point are not known. Sequenced sample: PBMCs or a T cell subset sorted from them (not recorded which). V usage is TRBV14 and J usage is TRBJ2-3; D is possibly TRBD1 or TRBD2 (5 bases each). In DNA form, the CDR3 reads TGTGCCTTGAGGGGAGAAGGAAGGGATACGCAGTATTTT. This gives the protein CALRGEGRDTQYF.